The 24 T cell receptor beta chains given below trace back to one sample, sequenced in a study of blood T cell repertoires in COVID-19 (dated by TCRdb to 2020 to 2022). The protocol used for the library was the immunoSEQ multiplex PCR assay. TCRdb stores this immuneACCESS table with in-frame sequences only. Part of the clones is absent; in the studies checked, under half of the shortfall reflects unresolved V genes, and no reason is known for the rest. The sample data list under 200,000 clones, and under 80% of these were observed just once. Around 2.7% of the sample is in the top ten clones. The sample consisted of peripheral blood. The receptor source for this set is a man in his 70s with acute or convalescent COVID-19.

The table lists this clone with a count of one. The chain employs TRBV19 and TRBJ2-3; 11 bases are a match to TRBD2. With V trimmed by 7 bases and J by 1 base, 7 bases remained unmatched. Germline assignment: CDR1 LNHDA and CDR2 SQIVND (reference sequence). There are 16 residues in the CDR3. The CDR3 region has the DNA TGTGCCAGTACCACTAGCGGGAGAGGTGGCACAGATACGCAGTATTTT. It translates to CASTTSGRGGTDTQYF.

The genes are TRBV4-3 and TRBJ1-5, with D perhaps TRBD1 (5 bases). The germline CDR1 and CDR2 sequences are LGHNA and YSLEER. Trimming pared 6 bases from V and 2 bases from J, leaving 11 bases between. The CDR3 loop spans 14 amino acids. CDR3 in amino acids: CASSLDRGNQPQHF. The CDR3 DNA is TGCGCCAGCAGTTTAGACAGAGGCAATCAGCCCCAGCATTTT.

The chain couples TRBV6-5 to TRBJ1-1; D uncertain. Germline CDR1 MNHEY, CDR2 SVGAGI. V lost 8 bases and J 6 bases, leaving 13 bases between the germline ends. The CDR3 contains 12 residues. CDR3 sequence: CASLAEDSEAFF. CDR3 sequence (DNA): TGTGCCAGCCTGGCCGAGGACTCTGAAGCTTTCTTT.

The genes are TRBV19 and TRBJ1-1; D unclear. Germline values: CDR1 LNHDA, CDR2 SQIVND (reference sequence). Trimming took off 9 bases at V and 0 bases at J, with 14 bases between the two ends. The CDR3 extends over 14 amino acids. Written as DNA, the CDR3 is TGTGCCAGCCTTAGAGGCGGAATGAACACTGAAGCTTTCTTT. This sequence encodes CASLRGGMNTEAFF.

This clone was found a few times. The rearrangement uses TRBV3-1 (or the pseudogene TRBV3-2) and TRBJ2-7; weak D call: TRBD2 (6 bases). Per germline, CDR1 LGHDT and CDR2 YNNKEL (reference sequence). The CDR3 consists of 15 residues. V was trimmed by 1 base and J by 0 bases, leaving 10 bases between them. CDR3: CASSQGGVSSYEQYF. CDR3 nucleotide sequence: TGTGCCAGCAGCCAAGGGGGGGTGAGCTCCTACGAGCAGTACTTC.

CDR3 bases: TGTGCCAGCAGCGCCGACAGGACCAAGGATGGCTACACCTTC. Protein product: CASSADRTKDGYTF. The rearrangement uses TRBV2 and TRBJ1-2; a weak D match, TRBD1 (6 bases). The V gene lost 6 bases and the J gene lost 6 bases, with 17 bases spanning the gap. The CDR3 loop spans 14 amino acids. Germline CDR1 SNHLY, CDR2 FYNNEI. Together with reference TRBV2 and TRBJ1-2, the CDR3 gives the full variable domain: EPEVTQTPSHQVTQMGQEVILRCVPISNHLYFYWYRQILGQKVEFLVSFYNNEISEKSEIFDDQFSVERPDGSNFTLKIRSTKLEDSAMYFCASSADRTKDGYTFGSGTRLTVV.

The chain uses TRBV7-2 and TRBJ2-5; TRBD2 agrees at 10 bases. This CDR3 spans 16 amino acids. Trimming at V came to 2 bases and at J to 5 bases, leaving 8 bases not matched to a gene. Germline CDR1 SGHTA, CDR2 FQGNSA. CDR3 sequence: CASSLPSGREGETQYF. The DNA of the CDR3 is TGTGCCAGCAGCTTACCCAGCGGGAGGGAGGGGGAGACCCAGTACTTC.

The J gene is TRBJ2-3, the V gene TRBV6-6; D is uncertain. The CDR3 has 12 amino acids. Germline CDR1 MNHNY, CDR2 SVGAGI (reference sequence). V was clipped by 6 bases and J by 8 bases, with 12 bases between them. The CDR3: CASSSQSGTQYF. Written as DNA, the CDR3 is TGTGCCAGCAGCTCCCAGTCGGGTACGCAGTATTTT.

This clone was counted between two and nine times. The chain recombines TRBV7-6 with TRBJ2-5, with a tentative D call TRBD2 (6 bases). Per the germline V gene, CDR1 is SGHVS and CDR2 is FNYEAQ. This CDR3 has 15 amino acids. V was shortened by 8 bases and J by 0 bases, with 16 bases between the two germline ends. In DNA form, the CDR3 reads TGTGCCAGCTCCGGACGAGCGGGCTACCAAGAGACCCAGTACTTC. It translates to CASSGRAGYQETQYF.

The chain combines TRBV10-3 with TRBJ1-1, with D tentatively TRBD1 (6 bases). The V end was cut by 0 bases, the J end by 1 base, with 12 bases between. Germline CDR1 is ENHRY and CDR2 is SYGVKD. The CDR3 totals 16 residues. CDR3 sequence: CAISESPQGTNTEAFF. In DNA form, the CDR3 reads TGTGCCATCAGTGAGTCCCCCCAGGGGACGAACACTGAAGCTTTCTTT.

This chain links TRBV6-5 with TRBJ2-5, with 10 bases that match TRBD1. Per germline, CDR1 MNHEY and CDR2 SVGAGI. CDR3 size: 14 residues. Trimming at V came to 6 bases and at J to 5 bases, leaving 6 bases not matched to a gene. The CDR3 nucleotides are TGTGCCAGCAGACCGACAGGGGGCGGGGAGACCCAGTACTTC. Translated, it gives CASRPTGGGETQYF.

The sample holds one count of this clone. This sequence joins TRBV4-3 and TRBJ2-3, with a weak D call TRBD1 (6 bases). Germline lookup yields CDR1 LGHNA and CDR2 YSLEER. V was trimmed by 1 base and J by 2 bases, leaving 16 bases between them. This CDR3 contains 17 residues. The CDR3 nucleotides are TGCGCCAGCAGCCAAGTGGGGGCTTCAGGAGACACAGATACGCAGTATTTT. Translating it yields CASSQVGASGDTDTQYF.

The chain uses TRBV19 and TRBJ2-7; 10 nucleotides agree with TRBD2. The CDR3 is 15 residues long. V lost 1 base, J lost 4 bases, and 4 bases stayed unmatched. Germline V gene data show CDR1 as LNHDA and CDR2 as SQIVND (reference sequence). CDR3 sequence: CASSIASGREYEQYF. CDR3 coding DNA: TGTGCCAGTAGTATAGCTAGCGGGAGAGAGTACGAGCAGTACTTC. Based on the CDR3 plus reference TRBV19 and TRBJ2-7, the full variable domain is DGGITQSPKYLFRKEGQNVTLSCEQNLNHDAMYWYRQDPGQGLRLIYYSQIVNDFQKGDIAEGYSVSREKKESFPLTVTSAQKNPTAFYLCASSIASGREYEQYFGPGTRLTVT.

This chain connects TRBV5-1 to TRBJ2-7, with no clear D. The ends were cut back, 4 bases at V and 4 bases at J, with 12 bases in the middle. The CDR3 has 13 residues. Germline CDR1 is SGHRS and CDR2 is YFSETQ. CDR3 coding DNA: TGCGCCAGCAGCGTGGATAACATTTACGAGCAGTACTTC. Encoded protein: CASSVDNIYEQYF.

In nucleotides, the CDR3 is TGCGCCAGCAGCTTTGGGGGCGAACTGAGAGAGACCCAGTACTTC. Translating it yields CASSFGGELRETQYF. V gene TRBV5-1 combines with J gene TRBJ2-5; possibly TRBD1 for D (6 bases). This CDR3 region has 15 residues. Germline lookup yields CDR1 SGHRS and CDR2 YFSETQ. V lost 2 bases and J lost 4, with 15 bases in between.

This clone was detected once. The V call is TRBV19, the J call TRBJ2-7, with D possibly being TRBD2 (6 bases). CDR1 LNHDA and CDR2 SQIVND come from the germline V gene (reference sequence). This CDR3 region has 14 residues. The V and J ends lost 5 bases and 5 bases respectively, with 16 bases between them. Here the CDR3 reads CASSPWEAGDEQYF. CDR3 sequence (DNA): TGTGCCAGTAGTCCCTGGGAGGCTGGGGACGAGCAGTACTTC. Full variable domain (missing parts from reference TRBV19 and TRBJ2-7): DGGITQSPKYLFRKEGQNVTLSCEQNLNHDAMYWYRQDPGQGLRLIYYSQIVNDFQKGDIAEGYSVSREKKESFPLTVTSAQKNPTAFYLCASSPWEAGDEQYFGPGTRLTVT.

The chain combines TRBV5-4 with TRBJ2-5, with TRBD1 matching over 7 bases. CDR3 length equals 13 residues. Germline CDR1 SGHNT, CDR2 YYREEE (reference sequence). Trimming cost V 3 bases and J 12 bases; bases outside gene matches: 11. The CDR3 loop reads CASSSQSPGQKYF. In nucleotides, the CDR3 is TGTGCCAGCAGCTCCCAGTCCCCGGGACAGAAGTACTTC.

The chain employs TRBV27 and TRBJ2-2, with TRBD2 identical over 7 bases. CDR1 is MNHEY, CDR2 SMNVEV, per germline (reference sequence). Germline trimming cut 6 bases from V and 1 base from J; bases unmatched to any gene: 5. The CDR3 extends over 15 amino acids. CDR3 loop: CASSNGLGNTGELFF. The CDR3 DNA reads as TGTGCCAGCAGCAACGGACTAGGGAACACCGGGGAGCTGTTTTTT.

The chain joins TRBV24-1 to TRBJ2-5; 10 bases map to TRBD1. Looked up from germline, CDR1 is KGHDR and CDR2 is SFDVKD. V lost 8 bases and J lost 5; bases outside the gene matches: 34. The CDR3 covers 23 residues. The CDR3 coding sequence is TGTGCCACCATTACCAACGCCCCCCCCAAGTGGGGACAGGGGACTTTTAGTAGGGAGACCCAGTACTTC. Protein product: CATITNAPPKWGQGTFSRETQYF.

The chain has TRBV6-2 or TRBV6-3 and TRBJ1-2; no reliable D call. The CDR3 loop spans 16 amino acids. Germline-derived CDR1 and CDR2 are MNHEY and SVGEGT. V gave up 7 bases and J gave up 0 bases, with 18 bases separating them. DNA of the CDR3: TGTGCCAGCATCCCCCCGCCCGGGAGGACTAACTATGGCTACACCTTC. It specifies CASIPPPGRTNYGYTF.

This chain joins TRBV4-1 and TRBJ2-7; TRBD1 might be the D (6 bases). The CDR3 extends over 15 amino acids. Between the trimmed V and J ends, which lost 1 base and 2 bases, there was a span of 12 bases. Germline V gene lookup returns CDR1 MGHRA and CDR2 YSYEKL. CDR3 amino acids: CASSQVIQGTYEQYF. The CDR3 DNA sequence: TGCGCCAGCAGCCAAGTTATACAGGGCACCTACGAGCAGTACTTC.

This clone came up a few times. This chain connects TRBV12-5 to TRBJ2-7; 8 bases map to TRBD1. Trimming cost V 7 bases and J 6 bases; bases outside gene matches: 8. In germline, CDR1 is LGHNT, CDR2 FRNRAP. The CDR3 has 13 residues. The chain's CDR3 is CASVPDRVGEQYF. The CDR3 DNA reads TGTGCTAGTGTCCCGGACAGGGTGGGCGAGCAGTACTTC.

This clone was picked up one time. The rearrangement uses TRBV11-2 and TRBJ2-1; 9 positions agree with TRBD2. This CDR3 region has 18 residues. J gave up 4 bases and V 1 base, and 11 bases lay outside the gene matches. Germline V lookup: CDR1 SGHAT, CDR2 FQNNGV. CDR3 amino acids: CASSLGVSTSGLYNEQFF. The CDR3 DNA follows: TGTGCCAGCAGCTTAGGAGTTTCTACTAGCGGGTTATACAATGAGCAGTTCTTC.

This clone has a handful of counts. The J gene is TRBJ2-2, the V gene TRBV30, with 7 bases aligning to TRBD2. The V and J ends lost 2 bases and 4 bases, in that order; junction bases with no gene match: 1. The germline CDR1 and CDR2 sequences are GTSNPN and SVGIG (reference sequence). The CDR3 is 13 residues long. Here the CDR3 DNA reads TGTGCCTGGAGTTGCGGGGGCACCGGGGAGCTGTTTTTT. This codes for CAWSCGGTGELFF.